This T cell receptor (beta chain) emerged from a study of technical replicates of blood from a few donors. The CDR3 contains 13 residues. Germline-derived CDR1 and CDR2 are LNHNV and YYDKDF (reference sequence). V lost 1 base to trimming and J lost 3 bases, with 4 bases between them. Repertoires were generated with immunoSEQ multiplex PCR, while TCRdb's copy carries only in-frame clones and drops some. Altogether fewer than 90,000 clones are present, approximately 97% being singletons, with the ten largest covering around 0.22%. The origin of this receptor is a human donor in good health. The specimen was T cells isolated from PBMCs. The rearrangement links TRBV15 to TRBJ2-1; D unresolved. The CDR3 bases are TGTGCCACCAGCAGAGTAGACTACAATGAGCAGTTCTTC. Translated: CATSRVDYNEQFF.